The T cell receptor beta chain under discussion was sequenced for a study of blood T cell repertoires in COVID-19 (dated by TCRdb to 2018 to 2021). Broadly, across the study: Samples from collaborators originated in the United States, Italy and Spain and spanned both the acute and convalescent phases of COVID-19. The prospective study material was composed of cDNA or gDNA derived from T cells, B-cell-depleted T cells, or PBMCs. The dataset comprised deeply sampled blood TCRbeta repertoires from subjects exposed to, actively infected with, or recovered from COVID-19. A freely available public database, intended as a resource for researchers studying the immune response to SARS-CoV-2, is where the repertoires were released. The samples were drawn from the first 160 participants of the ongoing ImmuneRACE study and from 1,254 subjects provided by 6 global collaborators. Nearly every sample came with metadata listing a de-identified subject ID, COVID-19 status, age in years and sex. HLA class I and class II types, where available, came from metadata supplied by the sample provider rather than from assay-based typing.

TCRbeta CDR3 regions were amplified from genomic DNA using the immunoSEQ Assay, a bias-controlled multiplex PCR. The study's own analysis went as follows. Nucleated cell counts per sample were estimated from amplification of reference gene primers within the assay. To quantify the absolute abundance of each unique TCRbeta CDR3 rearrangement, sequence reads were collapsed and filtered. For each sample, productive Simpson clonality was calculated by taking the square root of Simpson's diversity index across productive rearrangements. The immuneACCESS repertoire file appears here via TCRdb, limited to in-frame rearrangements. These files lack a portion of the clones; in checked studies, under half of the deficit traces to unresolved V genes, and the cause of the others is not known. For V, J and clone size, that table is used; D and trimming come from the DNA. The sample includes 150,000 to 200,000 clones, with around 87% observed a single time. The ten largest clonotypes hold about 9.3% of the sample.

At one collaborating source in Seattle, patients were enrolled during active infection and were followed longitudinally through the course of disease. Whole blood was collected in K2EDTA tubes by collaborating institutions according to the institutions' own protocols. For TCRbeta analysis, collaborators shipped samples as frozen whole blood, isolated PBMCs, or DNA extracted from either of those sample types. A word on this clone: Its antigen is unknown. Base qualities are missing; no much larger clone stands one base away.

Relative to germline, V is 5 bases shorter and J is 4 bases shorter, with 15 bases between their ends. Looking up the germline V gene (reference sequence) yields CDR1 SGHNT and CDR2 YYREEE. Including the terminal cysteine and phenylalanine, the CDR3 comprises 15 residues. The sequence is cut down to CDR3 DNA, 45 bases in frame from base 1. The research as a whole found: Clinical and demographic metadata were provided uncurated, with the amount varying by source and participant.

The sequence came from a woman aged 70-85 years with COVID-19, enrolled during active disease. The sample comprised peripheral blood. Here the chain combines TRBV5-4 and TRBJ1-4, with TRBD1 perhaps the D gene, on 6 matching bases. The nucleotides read TGTGCCAGCAGTTACGAACAGGGAAGTAATGAAAAACTGTTTTTT. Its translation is CASSYEQGSNEKLFF.